This entry describes one T cell receptor beta chain. Its target is unknown. TCRdb keeps only in-frame clones here, not all; method: immunoSEQ multiplex PCR. The sample includes about 120,000 clones, 85% to 95% of them seen just once. This entry comes from a study of T cell responses to AZD1222 COVID-19 vaccine. Across the study: Second-dose timings of about 4 or about 12 weeks were pooled. Study results and caveats: Repertoire samples came only from after the peak T cell response. White British donors predominated, females outnumbered males, and clonal diversity was possibly underestimated.

V was cut by 7 bases and J by 1 base, with 10 bases left in between. Germline lookup yields CDR1 MNHNY and CDR2 SVGAGI (reference sequence). The CDR3 is 13 residues long. This TCR was recovered from an adult in good health. The chain couples TRBV6-6 to TRBJ1-1; D is unclear. The material sequenced was peripheral blood, taken on day 0 of AZD1222 vaccination. CDR3 DNA: TGTGCCAGCACCTTGACGCGGAACACTGAAGCTTTCTTT. Its translation is CASTLTRNTEAFF.